This passage covers 29 T cell receptor beta chains from one sample sequenced in a study of cytomegalovirus exposure and HLA in healthy donors. TCRdb keeps only in-frame clones here, not all; method: immunoSEQ multiplex PCR. The sample records some 69,000 clones, nearly 96% being singletons. Source material: PBMCs. Source of these receptors: a woman aged 18-35 years in good health and CMV-seropositive.

Of note for this clone: An end of the junction does not agree with germline; a read error may underlie this. The CDR3 protein is CASRLAQNIQYF. DNA for the CDR3: TGTGCCAGCAGACTAGCCCAAAACATTCAGTACTTC. This chain joins TRBV28 and TRBJ2-4; D may be TRBD2 (6 bases). The CDR3 runs 12 residues. Germline V CDR1 and CDR2: MDHEN, SYDVKM.

This clone was picked up one time. This rearrangement joins TRBV18 to TRBJ1-5, with 8 bases that match TRBD1. J gave up 4 bases and V 3 bases, and 2 bases lay outside the gene matches. Germline values: CDR1 KGHSH, CDR2 LQKENI. The CDR3 extends over 14 amino acids. CDR3 sequence (DNA): TGTGCCAGCTCACCCGGGACAGGTAATCAGCCCCAGCATTTT. The encoded protein is CASSPGTGNQPQHF.

This clone came up once. The V call is TRBV6-5, the J call TRBJ2-7; TRBD1 is a possible D gene (5 bases). The CDR3 extends over 14 amino acids. Germline-derived CDR1 and CDR2 are MNHEY and SVGAGI. V was cut by 8 bases and J by 4 bases, with 18 bases left in between. The chain's CDR3 is CASRTSRVDYEQYF. The CDR3 DNA is TGTGCCAGCCGGACGAGCAGGGTCGATTACGAGCAGTACTTC.

The count of this clone is one. The rearrangement joins TRBV6-1 to TRBJ2-7, with D possibly being TRBD2 (5 bases). Germline loops: CDR1 MNHNS, CDR2 SASEGT. The CDR3 extends over 11 amino acids. V lost 7 bases and J lost 2, with 6 bases in between. The CDR3 region has the DNA TGTGCCAGCAACGGGGCCTACGAGCAGTACTTC. Its protein is CASNGAYEQYF.

The chain joins TRBV13 to TRBJ2-3; TRBD2 might be the D (5 bases). Per the germline V gene, CDR1 is PRHDT and CDR2 is FYEKMQ (reference sequence). Deletions cut 5 bases from V and 5 bases from J, with 8 bases between. The CDR3 consists of 12 residues. The CDR3 DNA reads TGTGCCAGCAGCCGAGAGGGAGATACGCAGTATTTT. Amino acids: CASSREGDTQYF. Based on the CDR3 plus reference TRBV13 and TRBJ2-3, the full variable domain is AAGVIQSPRHLIKEKRETATLKCYPIPRHDTVYWYQQGPGQDPQFLISFYEKMQSDKGSIPDRFSAQQFSDYHSELNMSSLELGDSALYFCASSREGDTQYFGPGTRLTVL.

The rearrangement links TRBV29-1 to TRBJ2-5; 10 positions agree with TRBD1. Trimming took 3 bases from V and 5 from J; bases not matched to a gene: 3. The CDR3 has 13 amino acids. CDR1 is SQVTM, CDR2 ANQGSEA, per germline. The CDR3 is CSVETGGGETQYF. The CDR3 coding sequence is TGCAGCGTTGAGACAGGGGGCGGTGAGACCCAGTACTTC.

CDR3 protein: CASRESGKIYEQYF. CDR3 coding DNA: TGTGCCAGCAGAGAGAGCGGGAAGATCTACGAGCAGTACTTC. This chain uses TRBV2 with TRBJ2-7; 7 positions agree with TRBD2. V was clipped by 6 bases and J by 3 bases; unmatched bases: 8. The CDR3 covers 14 residues. Germline loops: CDR1 SNHLY, CDR2 FYNNEI.

The genes are TRBV7-2 and TRBJ2-7; TRBD1 is a possible D gene (7 bases). The V end lost 6 bases, the J end lost 1 base, and 13 bases lay between the germline ends. Germline CDR1 and CDR2: SGHTA and FQGNSA. CDR3 size: 14 residues. For the CDR3, the DNA is TGTGCCAGCAGAGGGCAGGGGGGATCCTACGAGCAGTACTTC. Protein product: CASRGQGGSYEQYF.

Here the CDR3 reads CASSPQGPRGPPRHRDTQYF. The CDR3 bases are TGTGCCAGCAGTCCACAGGGTCCCAGGGGGCCGCCCAGACATAGAGATACGCAGTATTTT. This chain connects TRBV27 to TRBJ2-3; 8 nucleotides match TRBD1. This CDR3 spans 20 amino acids. V lost 5 bases, J lost 5 bases, and 24 bases stayed unmatched. Per germline, CDR1 MNHEY and CDR2 SMNVEV (reference sequence).

V is TRBV28 and J is TRBJ2-3; 10 positions match TRBD2. V lost 6 bases and J lost 14; bases outside the gene matches: 8. CDR3 length: 12 residues. CDR1 is MDHEN, CDR2 SYDVKM, per germline. CDR3 bases: TGTGCCAGCAGCCGTCTAGCGGGAGACGTGTATTTT. Its protein product is CASSRLAGDVYF.

The gene calls are TRBV5-6 and TRBJ2-5; D gene uncertain. The CDR3 is made up of 13 amino acids. The V and J ends lost 5 bases and 2 bases respectively, with 10 bases between them. Germline V gives CDR1 SGHDT, CDR2 YYEEEE. CDR3: CASRVTEQETQYF. The CDR3 nucleotides are TGTGCCAGCAGGGTGACGGAGCAAGAGACCCAGTACTTC.

The chain joins TRBV5-1 to TRBJ2-5, with TRBD1 identical over 12 bases. The germline CDR1 and CDR2 sequences are SGHRS and YFSETQ. The CDR3 spans 17 residues. The V and J ends lost 7 bases and 4 bases, in that order; junction bases with no gene match: 14. CDR3 coding DNA: TGCGCCAGCGGGATGATGGGACAGGGGGCACGGGGAGAGACCCAGTACTTC. Translating gives CASGMMGQGARGETQYF.

V is TRBV5-1 and J is TRBJ2-1; a possible D gene is TRBD2 (6 bases). CDR3 length: 16 amino acids. In germline, CDR1 is SGHRS, CDR2 YFSETQ. V gave up 4 bases and J gave up 4 bases, with 18 bases separating them. The CDR3 loop is CASSTFLARRYNEQFF. In DNA form, the CDR3 reads TGCGCCAGCAGCACCTTCCTAGCGCGAAGATACAATGAGCAGTTCTTC.

CDR3 in amino acids: CASSLPHSYEQYF. CDR3 nucleotide sequence: TGTGCCAGCAGCTTACCTCACAGCTACGAGCAGTACTTC. This sequence joins TRBV11-2 and TRBJ2-7, with D uncertain. Looked up from germline, CDR1 is SGHAT and CDR2 is FQNNGV. CDR3 length: 13 amino acids. V gave up 2 bases and J gave up 3 bases, with 8 bases separating them.

The J gene is TRBJ2-7, the V gene TRBV19, with a weak D call TRBD2 (5 bases). Per germline, CDR1 LNHDA and CDR2 SQIVND (reference sequence). This CDR3 has 14 residues. V was shortened by 9 bases and J by 2 bases, with 17 bases between the two germline ends. The CDR3 DNA follows: TGTGCCAGCTCCGAACCGGACTCCACCTACGAGCAGTACTTC. Its protein is CASSEPDSTYEQYF.

The V and J genes are TRBV12-5 and TRBJ2-1; 10 positions agree with TRBD1. V shed 0 bases and J 0 bases; nucleotides not matched to a gene: 2. The CDR3 extends over 17 amino acids. Germline values: CDR1 LGHNT, CDR2 FRNRAP. CDR3 in amino acids: CASGLVRTGGSYNEQFF. In DNA form, the CDR3 reads TGTGCTAGTGGTTTGGTCCGGACAGGGGGCTCCTACAATGAGCAGTTCTTC.

V usage is TRBV30 and J usage is TRBJ1-4; D remains unclear. Germline-derived CDR1 and CDR2 are GTSNPN and SVGIG (reference sequence). V was pared by 2 bases and J by 11 bases, with 15 bases between. The CDR3 is 13 amino acids. The CDR3 nucleotides are TGTGCCTGGAGTACGGGCCTCGGAGGGAAACTGTTTTTT. As protein: CAWSTGLGGKLFF.

The chain uses TRBV4-3 and TRBJ2-1; TRBD2 might be the D (5 bases). This CDR3 spans 13 amino acids. Germline V gives CDR1 LGHNA, CDR2 YSLEER. Deletions cut 0 bases from V and 7 bases from J, with 7 bases between. The CDR3 reads CASSQEPGNEQFF. As DNA, the CDR3 is TGCGCCAGCAGCCAAGAGCCGGGGAATGAGCAGTTCTTC.

This clone was counted a single time. The chain joins TRBV4-3 to TRBJ1-1; D possibly corresponds to TRBD1 (5 bases). Trimming took off 2 bases at V and 2 bases at J, with 15 bases between the two ends. The germline gives CDR1 LGHNA, CDR2 YSLEER. The CDR3 extends over 16 amino acids. The chain's CDR3 is CASSQYLDRSNTEAFF. As DNA, the CDR3 is TGCGCCAGCAGCCAATACCTCGACAGAAGTAACACTGAAGCTTTCTTT.

The chain employs TRBV6-6 and TRBJ1-2; maybe TRBD1 (6 bases). Germline lookup yields CDR1 MNHNY and CDR2 SVGAGI (reference sequence). The CDR3 length is 12 residues. Trimming took off 8 bases at V and 6 bases at J, with 13 bases between the two ends. DNA of the CDR3: TGTGCCAGCCGCTACAGGGATCATGGCTACACCTTC. Translation gives CASRYRDHGYTF.

The chain uses TRBV19 and TRBJ2-7; 13 nucleotides match TRBD2. Trimming removed 6 bases from V and 0 bases from J; junction bases left unmatched: 8. CDR1 and CDR2 from the germline V gene are LNHDA and SQIVND (reference sequence). The CDR3 totals 17 residues. The CDR3 sequence: CASRGTGTSGNSYEQYF. The CDR3 DNA follows: TGTGCCAGTAGAGGAACCGGGACTAGCGGGAACTCCTACGAGCAGTACTTC. The full variable domain, with the rest looked up from reference TRBV19 and TRBJ2-7, is DGGITQSPKYLFRKEGQNVTLSCEQNLNHDAMYWYRQDPGQGLRLIYYSQIVNDFQKGDIAEGYSVSREKKESFPLTVTSAQKNPTAFYLCASRGTGTSGNSYEQYFGPGTRLTVT.

V is TRBV7-2 and J is TRBJ2-1, with D uncertain. CDR3 length: 14 amino acids. CDR1 and CDR2 (germline): SGHTA, FQGNSA. Trimming shortened V by 5 bases and J by 3 bases, and 11 bases separated the two germline ends. This chain's CDR3 is CASSPDNYYNEQFF. The CDR3 DNA reads as TGTGCCAGCAGCCCCGACAATTACTACAATGAGCAGTTCTTC.

Comments on this clone: At one of its ends the junction is not consistent with the germline gene, which may arise from a read error. The chain is built from TRBV11-1 and TRBJ1-1; the D gene is possibly TRBD1 (6 bases). Germline V gives CDR1 SGHAT, CDR2 FQDESV (reference sequence). The CDR3 runs 15 residues. The DNA of the CDR3 is TGTGCCAGCAGCTTATCCAACAGGGAGAACTCTGAAGCTTTCTTT. Amino acid sequence: CASSLSNRENSEAFF.

The genes are TRBV6-5 and TRBJ1-2; perhaps TRBD1 as D (5 bases). Looked up from germline, CDR1 is MNHEY and CDR2 is SVGAGI. Trimming removed 4 bases from V and 4 bases from J, with 16 bases in between. This CDR3 is 15 amino acids long. The CDR3 nucleotides read TGTGCCAGCAGTTCCCCAGGGAGGAAGGGCTATGGCTACACCTTC. Protein product: CASSSPGRKGYGYTF.

The chain uses TRBV7-9 and TRBJ2-3, with TRBD2 identical over 9 bases. CDR3 length equals 15 residues. Germline V gene sequence: CDR1 SEHNR, CDR2 FQNEAQ (reference sequence). V was clipped by 9 bases and J by 3 bases; unmatched bases: 10. The chain's CDR3 is CASSVREGRTDTQYF. CDR3 coding DNA: TGTGCCAGTTCGGTGCGGGAGGGACGTACAGATACGCAGTATTTT. The variable domain in full, with the rest retrieved from reference TRBV7-9 and TRBJ2-3, is DTGVSQNPRHKITKRGQNVTFRCDPISEHNRLYWYRQTLGQGPEFLTYFQNEAQLEKSRLLSDRFSAERPKGSFSTLEIQRTEQGDSAMYLCASSVREGRTDTQYFGPGTRLTVL.

The rearrangement uses TRBV7-9 and TRBJ1-3; TRBD1 is a possible D gene (5 bases). Germline V gene data show CDR1 as SEHNR and CDR2 as FQNEAQ (reference sequence). The CDR3 extends over 15 amino acids. Trimming took 1 base from V and 2 from J, leaving 9 bases between them. CDR3 in amino acids: CASSLEGLAGNTIYF. The DNA for the CDR3 is TGTGCCAGCAGCTTAGAGGGGCTCGCTGGAAACACCATATATTTT. Full variable domain (outside the CDR3, taken from reference TRBV7-9 and TRBJ1-3): DTGVSQNPRHKITKRGQNVTFRCDPISEHNRLYWYRQTLGQGPEFLTYFQNEAQLEKSRLLSDRFSAERPKGSFSTLEIQRTEQGDSAMYLCASSLEGLAGNTIYFGEGSWLTVV.

V and J are TRBV29-1 and TRBJ2-3, with D hard to call. The CDR3 runs to 16 residues. CDR1 and CDR2 (germline): SQVTM, ANQGSEA. Trimming cost V 8 bases and J 1 base, with 22 bases left between them. CDR3 protein: CSSHLAGPDRTDTQYF. The CDR3, as DNA: TGCAGCTCCCACCTGGCTGGGCCCGACCGCACAGATACGCAGTATTTT.

The rearrangement joins TRBV5-1 to TRBJ2-3, with D unclear. Germline V gene data show CDR1 as SGHRS and CDR2 as YFSETQ. This CDR3 comprises 12 residues. Between the trimmed V and J ends, which lost 4 bases and 2 bases, there was a span of 5 bases. CDR3 nucleotides: TGCGCCAGCAGCACCTACACAGATACGCAGTATTTT. It translates to CASSTYTDTQYF. Full variable domain (rest looked up from reference TRBV5-1 and TRBJ2-3): KAGVTQTPRYLIKTRGQQVTLSCSPISGHRSVSWYQQTPGQGLQFLFEYFSETQRNKGNFPGRFSGRQFSNSRSEMNVSTLELGDSALYLCASSTYTDTQYFGPGTRLTVL.

The V call is TRBV7-9, the J call TRBJ2-1; possible D gene TRBD1, 7 bases. The CDR3 consists of 16 residues. V lost 5 bases, J lost 3 bases, and 17 bases lay in between. Looked up from germline, CDR1 is SEHNR and CDR2 is FQNEAQ (reference sequence). The CDR3 protein is CASSQEDQGGYNEQFF. CDR3 sequence (DNA): TGTGCCAGCAGCCAAGAGGACCAGGGGGGCTACAATGAGCAGTTCTTC.